The 12 T cell receptor beta chains below were found in one sample sequenced in a study of T cell responses to AZD1222 COVID-19 vaccine. Libraries were prepared by immunoSEQ multiplex PCR; TCRdb keeps only in-frame clonotypes and omits some of them. The table has 120,000 or so clones, around nine tenths seen once. This material consisted of peripheral blood, taken on day 0 of AZD1222 vaccination. The receptors derive from an adult in good health.

The chain combines TRBV30 with TRBJ1-2; D remains unclear. Germline V gene data show CDR1 as GTSNPN and CDR2 as SVGIG (reference sequence). V lost 5 bases and J 6 bases, leaving 19 bases between the germline ends. CDR3 length equals 14 residues. The CDR3 region has the DNA TGTGCCTGGGCGATGTTGGGCTTCGGGGATGGCTACACCTTC. Amino acids: CAWAMLGFGDGYTF.

The chain is built from TRBV21-1 and TRBJ2-7; TRBD1 is the table's D call and was not checked against the DNA. TRBV21-1 is given as a pseudogene. This CDR3 is built from 13 residues. This CDR3 reads CASRGAGVYEQYF. For the CDR3, the DNA is TGTGCCAGCCGGGGAGCAGGGGTGTACGAGCAGTACTTC.

V usage is TRBV7-9 and J usage is TRBJ1-1; tentatively, D is TRBD1 (6 bases). Per germline, CDR1 SEHNR and CDR2 FQNEAQ (reference sequence). CDR3 size: 13 residues. With 2 bases removed from V and 4 bases from J, the gap between germline ends came to 8 bases. The CDR3, as DNA: TGTGCCAGCAGCTTAACAGGGCCCACTGAAGCTTTCTTT. Protein product: CASSLTGPTEAFF.

The chain has TRBV6-5 and TRBJ2-1, with 10 positions matching TRBD1. V lost 10 bases to trimming and J lost 3 bases; unmatched junction nucleotides: 9. The CDR3 is 15 amino acids. From germline, CDR1 is MNHEY and CDR2 SVGAGI. The chain's CDR3 is CATTRTGGRYNEQFF. Here the CDR3 DNA reads TGTGCCACCACCCGGACAGGGGGACGCTACAATGAGCAGTTCTTC.

The V and J genes are TRBV20-1 and TRBJ2-7; possible D gene TRBD2, 5 bases. This CDR3 spans 15 amino acids. Trimming removed 3 bases from V and 3 bases from J, with 18 bases in between. Germline V gene sequence: CDR1 DFQATT, CDR2 SNEGSKA (reference sequence). The CDR3 loop reads CSASSSGGDGYEQYF. The DNA of the CDR3 is TGCAGTGCTAGTAGCTCAGGAGGCGATGGCTACGAGCAGTACTTC.

The V gene is TRBV21-1, the J gene TRBJ2-5; the table gives TRBD2 as D, unverified against the DNA. TRBV21-1 is labeled a pseudogene. The CDR3 extends over 17 amino acids. Written as DNA, the CDR3 is TGTGCCAGCAGCAAAGGGGTAACTAGCGGTGCTCAAGAGACCCAGTACTTC. Translated: CASSKGVTSGAQETQYF.

The gene calls are TRBV11-2 and TRBJ1-2, with TRBD1 matching over 7 bases. CDR3 length equals 15 residues. Germline loops: CDR1 SGHAT, CDR2 FQNNGV. J lost 2 bases, V lost 4 bases, and 7 bases had no gene match. The CDR3 coding sequence is TGTGCCAGCAGCTACCCCTTCAGGGGGAACTATGGCTACACCTTC. This encodes CASSYPFRGNYGYTF.

J is TRBJ1-6 and V is TRBV6-1, with 8 bases matching TRBD1. With V trimmed by 1 base and J by 9 bases, 5 bases remained unmatched. This CDR3 is built from 15 residues. Germline V gene lookup returns CDR1 MNHNS and CDR2 SASEGT. The CDR3 region has the DNA TGTGCCAGCAGTGAAGAAGTCAGGGGGCCTTCACCCCTCCACTTT. Residues: CASSEEVRGPSPLHF.

This clone appeared once. The V gene is TRBV4-3, the J gene TRBJ2-7; D could derive from TRBD1 or TRBD2 (5 bases each). Per germline, CDR1 LGHNA and CDR2 YSLEER. CDR3 length: 16 residues. V lost 4 bases and J lost 5, with 21 bases in between. The DNA of the CDR3 is TGCGCCAGCAGCCCTTCTGATCGGCAGGGACCCAACGAGCAGTACTTC. The encoded protein is CASSPSDRQGPNEQYF.

The chain combines TRBV6-1 with TRBJ2-5; D tentatively fits TRBD1 or TRBD2 (5 bases each). V lost 2 bases to trimming and J lost 4 bases, with 14 bases between them. There are 15 residues in the CDR3. Germline CDR1 MNHNS, CDR2 SASEGT. The CDR3 spells CASSEWDPEGETQYF. The CDR3 DNA reads TGTGCCAGCAGTGAATGGGACCCTGAAGGAGAGACCCAGTACTTC.

This chain uses TRBV4-1 with TRBJ2-5; 8 nucleotides line up with TRBD2. Trimming removed 3 bases from V and 5 bases from J; junction bases left unmatched: 8. Germline lookup yields CDR1 MGHRA and CDR2 YSYEKL. CDR3 length: 15 residues. CDR3 bases: TGCGCCAGCAGCCATCCGGGGGGGAATCGGGAGACCCAGTACTTC. Residues: CASSHPGGNRETQYF.

This clone was found once. The chain combines TRBV10-2 with TRBJ2-1; 13 bases are shared with TRBD2. V was pared by 4 bases and J by 5 bases, with 17 bases of the junction left unmatched. The CDR3 extends over 20 amino acids. Germline V lookup: CDR1 WSHSY, CDR2 SAAADI. CDR3 DNA sequence: TGCGCCAGCAGTGGGGGGACTAGCGGGACTAACCGCTTGATAAACAATGAGCAGTTCTTC. As protein: CASSGGTSGTNRLINNEQFF.